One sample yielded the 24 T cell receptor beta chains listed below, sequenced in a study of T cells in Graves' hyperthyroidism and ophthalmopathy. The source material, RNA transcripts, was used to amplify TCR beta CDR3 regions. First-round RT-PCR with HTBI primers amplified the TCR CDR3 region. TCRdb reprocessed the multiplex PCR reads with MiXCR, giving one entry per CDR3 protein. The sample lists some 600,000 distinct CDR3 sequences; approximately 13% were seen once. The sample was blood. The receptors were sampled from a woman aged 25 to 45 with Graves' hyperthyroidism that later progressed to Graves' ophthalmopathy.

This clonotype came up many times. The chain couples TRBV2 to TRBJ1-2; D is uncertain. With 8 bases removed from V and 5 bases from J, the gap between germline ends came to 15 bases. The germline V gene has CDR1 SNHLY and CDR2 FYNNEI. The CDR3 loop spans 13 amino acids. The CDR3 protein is CASGKGGGYGYTF. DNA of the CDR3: TGTGCCAGCGGCAAGGGCGGCGGTTATGGCTACACCTTC.

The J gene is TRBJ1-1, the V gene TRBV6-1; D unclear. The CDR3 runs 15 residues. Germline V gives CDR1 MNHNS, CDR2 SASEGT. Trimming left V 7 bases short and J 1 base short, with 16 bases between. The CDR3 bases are TGTGCCAGCACACAAAACACGGGTGGGAACACTGAAGCTTTCTTT. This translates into CASTQNTGGNTEAFF.

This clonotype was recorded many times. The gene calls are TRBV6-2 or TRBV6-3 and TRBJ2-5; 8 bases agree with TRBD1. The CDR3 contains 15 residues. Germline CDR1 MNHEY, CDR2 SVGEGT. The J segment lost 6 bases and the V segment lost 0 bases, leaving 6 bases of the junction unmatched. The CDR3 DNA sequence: TGTGCCAGCAGTTACTCGAGGACAGGGCCCCAGACCCAGTACTTC. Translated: CASSYSRTGPQTQYF.

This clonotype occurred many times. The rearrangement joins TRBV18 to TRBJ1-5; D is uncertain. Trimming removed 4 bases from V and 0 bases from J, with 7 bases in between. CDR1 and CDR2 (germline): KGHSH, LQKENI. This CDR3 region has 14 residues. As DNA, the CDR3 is TGTGCCAGCTCACAAGGTAATAGCAATCAGCCCCAGCATTTT. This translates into CASSQGNSNQPQHF.

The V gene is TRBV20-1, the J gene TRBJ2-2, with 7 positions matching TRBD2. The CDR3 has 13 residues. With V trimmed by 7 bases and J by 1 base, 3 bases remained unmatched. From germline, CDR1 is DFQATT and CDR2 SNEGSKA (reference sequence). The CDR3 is CSVGGENTGELFF. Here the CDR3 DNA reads TGCAGTGTTGGGGGGGAGAACACCGGGGAGCTGTTTTTT.

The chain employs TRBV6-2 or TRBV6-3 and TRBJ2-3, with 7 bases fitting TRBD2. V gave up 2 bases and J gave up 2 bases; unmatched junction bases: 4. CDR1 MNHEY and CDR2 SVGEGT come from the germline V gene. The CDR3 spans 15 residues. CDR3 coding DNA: TGTGCCAGCAGTTACACGCGGGAGTCCACAGATACGCAGTATTTT. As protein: CASSYTRESTDTQYF.

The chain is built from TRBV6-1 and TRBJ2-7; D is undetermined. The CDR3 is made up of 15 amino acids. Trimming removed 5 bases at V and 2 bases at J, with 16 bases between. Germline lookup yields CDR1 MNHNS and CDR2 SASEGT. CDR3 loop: CASSPITSAPYEQYF. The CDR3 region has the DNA TGTGCCAGCAGTCCGATTACTTCCGCCCCCTACGAGCAGTACTTC.

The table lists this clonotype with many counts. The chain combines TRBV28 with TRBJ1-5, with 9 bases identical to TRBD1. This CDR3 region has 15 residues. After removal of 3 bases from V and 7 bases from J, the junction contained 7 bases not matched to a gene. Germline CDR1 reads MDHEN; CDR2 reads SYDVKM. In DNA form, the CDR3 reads TGTGCCAGCAGTTTTGGGGACAGGGCCAAGCAGCCCCAGCATTTT. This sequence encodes CASSFGDRAKQPQHF.

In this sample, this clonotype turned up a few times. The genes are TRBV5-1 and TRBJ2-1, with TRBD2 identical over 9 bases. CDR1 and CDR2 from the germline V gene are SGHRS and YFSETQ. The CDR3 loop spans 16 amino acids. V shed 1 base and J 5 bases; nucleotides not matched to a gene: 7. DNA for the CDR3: TGCGCCAGCAGCTTGATGGCGGGAGGGGGGGACAATGAGCAGTTCTTC. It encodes CASSLMAGGGDNEQFF.

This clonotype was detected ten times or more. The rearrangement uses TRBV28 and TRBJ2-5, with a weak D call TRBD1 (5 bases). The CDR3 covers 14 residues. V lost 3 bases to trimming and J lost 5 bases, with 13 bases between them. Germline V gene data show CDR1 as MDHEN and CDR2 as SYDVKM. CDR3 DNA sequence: TGTGCCAGCAGTTTGGGGAATAGGGGTGAGACCCAGTACTTC. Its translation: CASSLGNRGETQYF.

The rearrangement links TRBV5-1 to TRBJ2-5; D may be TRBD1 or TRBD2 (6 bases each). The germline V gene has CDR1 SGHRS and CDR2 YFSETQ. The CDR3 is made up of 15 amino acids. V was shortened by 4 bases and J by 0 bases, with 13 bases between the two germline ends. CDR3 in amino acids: CASSLMGGNQETQYF. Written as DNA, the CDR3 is TGCGCCAGCAGCCTAATGGGGGGCAACCAAGAGACCCAGTACTTC.

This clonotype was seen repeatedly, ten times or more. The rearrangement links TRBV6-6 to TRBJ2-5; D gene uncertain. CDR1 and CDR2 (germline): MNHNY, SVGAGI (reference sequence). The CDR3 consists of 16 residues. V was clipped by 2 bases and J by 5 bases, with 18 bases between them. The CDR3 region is CASSYLGQESKETQYF. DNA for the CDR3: TGTGCCAGCAGTTACCTAGGGCAGGAGTCTAAGGAGACCCAGTACTTC.

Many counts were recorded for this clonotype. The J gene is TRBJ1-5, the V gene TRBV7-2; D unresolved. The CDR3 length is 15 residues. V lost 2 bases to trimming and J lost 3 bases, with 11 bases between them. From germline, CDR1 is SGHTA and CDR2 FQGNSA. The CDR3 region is CASSLRQAYNQPQHF. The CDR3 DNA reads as TGTGCCAGCAGCTTAAGGCAGGCCTACAATCAGCCCCAGCATTTT.

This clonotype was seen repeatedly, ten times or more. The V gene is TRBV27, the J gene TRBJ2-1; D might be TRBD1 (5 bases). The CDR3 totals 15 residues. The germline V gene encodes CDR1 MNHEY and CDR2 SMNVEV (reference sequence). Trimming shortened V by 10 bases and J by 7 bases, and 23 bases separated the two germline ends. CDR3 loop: CATSAWGSLVNEQFF. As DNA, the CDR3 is TGTGCCACCTCCGCCTGGGGCTCCCTTGTGAATGAGCAGTTCTTC.

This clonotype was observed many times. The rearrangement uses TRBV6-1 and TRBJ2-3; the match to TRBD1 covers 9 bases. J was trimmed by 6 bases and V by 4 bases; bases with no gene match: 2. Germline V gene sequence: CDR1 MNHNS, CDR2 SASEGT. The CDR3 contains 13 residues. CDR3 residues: CASSGQGGDTQYF. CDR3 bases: TGTGCCAGCAGTGGACAGGGGGGCGATACGCAGTATTTT.

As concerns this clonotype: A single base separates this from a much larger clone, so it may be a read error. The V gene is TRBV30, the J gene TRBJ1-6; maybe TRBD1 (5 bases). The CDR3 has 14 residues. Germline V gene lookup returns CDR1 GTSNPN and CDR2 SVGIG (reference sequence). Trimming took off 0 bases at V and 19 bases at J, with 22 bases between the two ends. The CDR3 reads CAWSVRGLRRWVHF. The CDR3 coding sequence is TGTGCCTGGAGTGTACGGGGCCTCAGGCGCTGGGTTCACTTT.

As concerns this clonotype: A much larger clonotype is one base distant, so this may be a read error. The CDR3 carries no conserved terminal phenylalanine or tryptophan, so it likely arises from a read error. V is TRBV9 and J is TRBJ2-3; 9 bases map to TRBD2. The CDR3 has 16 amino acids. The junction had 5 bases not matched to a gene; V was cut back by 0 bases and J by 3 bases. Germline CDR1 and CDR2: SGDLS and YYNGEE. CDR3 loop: CASSVEGLAGTDTQYY. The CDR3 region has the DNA TGTGCCAGCAGCGTAGAAGGTCTAGCGGGAACAGATACGCAGTATTAT.

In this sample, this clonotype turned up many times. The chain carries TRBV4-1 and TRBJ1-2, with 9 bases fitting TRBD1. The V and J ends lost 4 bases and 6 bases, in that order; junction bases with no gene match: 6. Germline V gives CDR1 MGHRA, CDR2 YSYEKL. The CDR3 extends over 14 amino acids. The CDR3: CASSLPGQGNGYTF. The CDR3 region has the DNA TGCGCCAGCAGCCTACCCGGACAGGGGAATGGCTACACCTTC.

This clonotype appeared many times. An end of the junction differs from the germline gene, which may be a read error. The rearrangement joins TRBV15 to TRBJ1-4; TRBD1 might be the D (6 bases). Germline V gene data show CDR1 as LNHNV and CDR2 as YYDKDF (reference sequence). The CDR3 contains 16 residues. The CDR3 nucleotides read TGTGCCACCAGTAGAGGACAGACTGCAACTAATGAAAAACTGTTTTTT. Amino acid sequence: CATSRGQTATNEKLFF.

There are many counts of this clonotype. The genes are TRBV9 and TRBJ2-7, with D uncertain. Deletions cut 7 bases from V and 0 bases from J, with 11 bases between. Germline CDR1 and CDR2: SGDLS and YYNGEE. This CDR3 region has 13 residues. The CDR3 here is CASGFGASYEQYF. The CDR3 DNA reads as TGTGCCAGCGGGTTCGGCGCCTCCTACGAGCAGTACTTC.

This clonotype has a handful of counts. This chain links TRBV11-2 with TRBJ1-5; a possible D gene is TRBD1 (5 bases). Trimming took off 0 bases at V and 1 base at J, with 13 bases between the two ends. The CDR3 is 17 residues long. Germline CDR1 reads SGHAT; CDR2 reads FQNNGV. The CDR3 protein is CASSLDSAGGSNQPQHF. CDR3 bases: TGTGCCAGCAGCTTAGATTCCGCGGGGGGAAGCAATCAGCCCCAGCATTTT.

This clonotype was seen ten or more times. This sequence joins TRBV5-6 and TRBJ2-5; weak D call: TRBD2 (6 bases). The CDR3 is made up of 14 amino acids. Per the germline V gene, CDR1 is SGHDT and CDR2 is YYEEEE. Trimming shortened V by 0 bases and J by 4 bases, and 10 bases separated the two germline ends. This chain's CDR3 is CASSLAGTVETQYF. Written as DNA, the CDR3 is TGTGCCAGCAGCTTGGCCGGGACTGTAGAGACCCAGTACTTC. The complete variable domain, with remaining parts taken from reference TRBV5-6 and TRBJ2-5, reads DAGVTQSPTHLIKTRGQQVTLRCSPKSGHDTVSWYQQALGQGPQFIFQYYEEEERQRGNFPDRFSGHQFPNYSSELNVNALLLGDSALYLCASSLAGTVETQYFGPGTRLLVL.

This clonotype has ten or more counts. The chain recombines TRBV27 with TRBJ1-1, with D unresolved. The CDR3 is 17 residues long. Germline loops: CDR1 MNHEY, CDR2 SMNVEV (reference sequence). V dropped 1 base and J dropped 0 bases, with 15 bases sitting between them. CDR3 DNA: TGTGCCAGCAGTTTATATAGCGGCCCGGGAGTGAACACTGAAGCTTTCTTT. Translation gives CASSLYSGPGVNTEAFF.

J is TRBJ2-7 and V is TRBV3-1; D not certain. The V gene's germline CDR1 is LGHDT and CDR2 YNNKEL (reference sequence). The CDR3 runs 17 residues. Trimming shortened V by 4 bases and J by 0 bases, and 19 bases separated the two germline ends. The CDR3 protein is CASSRPGMTVSSYEQYF. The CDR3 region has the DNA TGTGCCAGCAGCCGCCCGGGCATGACGGTCAGCTCCTACGAGCAGTACTTC.